A selection of T cell receptor beta chains follows, all from one sample in a study. From the RT-PCR reads, TCRdb called clonotypes with MiXCR, one entry per CDR3 protein. This repertoire shows hundreds of thousands of distinct CDR3 sequences, 13% to 15% found once; its top ten account for around 3.3%. Sequencing input: memory CD4+ T cells from blood. The receptors were sampled from a female donor in good health, serving as a healthy control. The CDR3 runs from the conserved cysteine through the conserved F or W. The D gene is left open where the match is weak. The size field is filled for only some rows; it gives once, few, many or a size class.

cdr3_aa: CASSFPRTAKYQPQHF
cdr3_nt: TGTGCCAGCAGTTTCCCACGGACAGCTAAATATCAGCCCCAGCATTTT
j_call: TRBJ1-5
d_call: NA
clone_size: NA
v_call: TRBV6-2/TRBV6-3

cdr3_aa: CASGPSGAYYNEQFF
cdr3_nt: TGTGCTAGTGGTCCAAGCGGCGCATACTACAATGAGCAGTTCTTC
j_call: TRBJ2-1
d_call: NA
clone_size: few
v_call: TRBV12-5

cdr3_aa: CSAARGLAAYNEQFF
cdr3_nt: TGCAGTGCTGCCCGGGGACTAGCGGCCTACAATGAGCAGTTCTTC
j_call: TRBJ2-1
d_call: TRBD2
clone_size: many
v_call: TRBV20-1

cdr3_aa: CATSRGIAGSQETQYF
cdr3_nt: TGTGCCACCAGCAGAGGAATAGCGGGATCCCAAGAGACCCAGTACTTC
j_call: TRBJ2-5
d_call: TRBD2
clone_size: few
v_call: TRBV15

cdr3_aa: CASSPVGLQNEQFF
cdr3_nt: TGTGCCAGCTCCCCTGTCGGGCTCCAAAATGAGCAGTTCTTC
j_call: TRBJ2-1
d_call: NA
clone_size: NA
v_call: TRBV18

cdr3_aa: CASSLSGGQLTYEQYF
cdr3_nt: TGTGCCAGCAGTTTATCGGGGGGGCAGCTAACCTACGAGCAGTACTTC
j_call: TRBJ2-7
d_call: NA
clone_size: many
v_call: TRBV27

cdr3_aa: CSAKAGGPQNEQFF
cdr3_nt: TGCAGTGCTAAGGCGGGAGGGCCACAAAATGAGCAGTTCTTC
j_call: TRBJ2-1
d_call: TRBD2
clone_size: NA
v_call: TRBV20-1

cdr3_aa: CASSSLGGRLSSYEQYF
cdr3_nt: TGCGCCAGCAGCTCGCTAGGGGGGAGGCTGAGCTCCTACGAGCAGTACTTC
j_call: TRBJ2-7
d_call: NA
clone_size: few
v_call: TRBV5-1

cdr3_aa: CASSPPTGDTQYF
cdr3_nt: TGTGCCAGCAGTCCCCCGACAGGGGATACGCAGTATTTT
j_call: TRBJ2-3
d_call: TRBD1
clone_size: many
v_call: TRBV12-3/TRBV12-4

cdr3_aa: CASSEDRLDTQYF
cdr3_nt: TGTGCCAGCAGTGAGGACAGGTTAGATACGCAGTATTTT
j_call: TRBJ2-3
d_call: TRBD1
clone_size: few
v_call: TRBV2

cdr3_aa: CSVSAGAPNTGELFF
cdr3_nt: TGCAGCGTTTCAGCGGGGGCCCCGAACACCGGGGAGCTGTTTTTT
j_call: TRBJ2-2
d_call: TRBD2
clone_size: many
v_call: TRBV29-1

cdr3_aa: CASSLREYGYTF
cdr3_nt: TGTGCCAGCAGTTTACGGGAATATGGCTACACCTTC
j_call: TRBJ1-2
d_call: NA
clone_size: many
v_call: TRBV5-6

cdr3_aa: CASSQDRRGSYGWNEQFF
cdr3_nt: TGCGCCAGCAGCCAAGATAGAAGAGGGAGTTACGGGTGGAATGAGCAGTTCTTC
j_call: TRBJ2-1
d_call: NA
clone_size: few
v_call: TRBV4-1

cdr3_aa: CASSQDHPYRERGTGELFF
cdr3_nt: TGTGCCAGCAGCCAAGATCACCCTTACAGGGAACGAGGCACCGGGGAGCTGTTTTTT
j_call: TRBJ2-2
d_call: NA
clone_size: NA
v_call: TRBV4-2

cdr3_aa: CASSQDLSGGIGTGELFF
cdr3_nt: TGCGCCAGCAGCCAAGATCTGAGTGGTGGTATTGGCACCGGGGAGCTGTTTTTT
j_call: TRBJ2-2
d_call: NA
clone_size: NA
v_call: TRBV4-1

cdr3_aa: CASSPSSGAYNEQFF
cdr3_nt: TGTGCCAGCAGTCCTTCTAGCGGGGCTTACAATGAGCAGTTCTTC
j_call: TRBJ2-1
d_call: TRBD2
clone_size: few
v_call: TRBV12-3/TRBV12-4

cdr3_aa: CASSQTDRVEYF
cdr3_nt: TGTGCCAGCAGCCAAACCGACAGGGTAGAGTACTTC
j_call: TRBJ2-7
d_call: TRBD1
clone_size: many
v_call: TRBV7-2

cdr3_aa: CASSQGAPGTQETQYF
cdr3_nt: TGTGCCAGCAGCCAAGGGGCACCCGGAACTCAAGAGACCCAGTACTTC
j_call: TRBJ2-5
d_call: NA
clone_size: many
v_call: TRBV4-2

cdr3_aa: CASSLGELETQYF
cdr3_nt: TGTGCCAGCAGCTTAGGGGAGTTGGAGACCCAGTACTTC
j_call: TRBJ2-5
d_call: NA
clone_size: NA
v_call: TRBV7-6

cdr3_aa: CSARVNPGQNTEAFF
cdr3_nt: TGCAGTGCTAGAGTCAACCCAGGACAGAACACTGAAGCTTTCTTT
j_call: TRBJ1-1
d_call: NA
clone_size: few
v_call: TRBV20-1

cdr3_aa: CASSHGPSDSYEQYF
cdr3_nt: TGTGCCAGCAGCCACGGACCTTCGGACTCCTACGAGCAGTACTTC
j_call: TRBJ2-7
d_call: NA
clone_size: NA
v_call: TRBV25-1

cdr3_aa: CASRTGGYNEQFF
cdr3_nt: TGTGCCAGCCGGACAGGGGGTTACAATGAGCAGTTCTTC
j_call: TRBJ2-1
d_call: TRBD1
clone_size: few
v_call: TRBV7-9

cdr3_aa: CAWRLAGGRETQYF
cdr3_nt: TGTGCCTGGAGACTAGCGGGAGGGCGGGAGACCCAGTACTTC
j_call: TRBJ2-5
d_call: TRBD2
clone_size: few
v_call: TRBV30

cdr3_aa: CASNTVGTSGMHEQYF
cdr3_nt: TGTGCCAGCAACACCGTAGGGACTAGCGGGATGCATGAGCAGTACTTC
j_call: TRBJ2-7
d_call: TRBD2
clone_size: NA
v_call: TRBV6-2/TRBV6-3

cdr3_aa: CASSFFGASNQPQHF
cdr3_nt: TGTGCCAGCAGCTTCTTTGGGGCCAGCAATCAGCCCCAGCATTTT
j_call: TRBJ1-5
d_call: NA
clone_size: NA
v_call: TRBV7-2

cdr3_aa: CASSQVVYRLYGYTF
cdr3_nt: TGCGCCAGCAGCCAAGTGGTATATAGGCTCTATGGCTACACCTTC
j_call: TRBJ1-2
d_call: NA
clone_size: many
v_call: TRBV4-3

cdr3_aa: CASSHGGRYQETQYF
cdr3_nt: TGTGCCAGCAGCCACGGGGGGAGGTACCAAGAGACCCAGTACTTC
j_call: TRBJ2-5
d_call: TRBD2
clone_size: NA
v_call: TRBV5-4

cdr3_aa: CASSLQSGGAETQYF
cdr3_nt: TGTGCCAGCAGCTTACAGTCAGGGGGCGCGGAGACCCAGTACTTC
j_call: TRBJ2-5
d_call: TRBD1
clone_size: few
v_call: TRBV12-3/TRBV12-4

cdr3_aa: CSVPGLAGDDTQYF
cdr3_nt: TGCAGTGTCCCGGGACTAGCGGGGGATGATACGCAGTATTTT
j_call: TRBJ2-3
d_call: TRBD2
clone_size: NA
v_call: TRBV20-1

cdr3_aa: CASSFGWQGGEKLFF
cdr3_nt: TGTGCCAGCAGTTTCGGTTGGCAGGGAGGGGAAAAACTGTTTTTT
j_call: TRBJ1-4
d_call: NA
clone_size: few
v_call: TRBV12-3/TRBV12-4

cdr3_aa: CATSRAPFEGSPLHF
cdr3_nt: TGTGCCACCAGCAGGGCCCCCTTTGAGGGTTCACCCCTCCACTTT
j_call: TRBJ1-6
d_call: NA
clone_size: few
v_call: TRBV15

cdr3_aa: CASSDSRSSEGLETQYF
cdr3_nt: TGTGCCAGCAGTGACTCGAGGTCTAGCGAGGGCCTTGAGACCCAGTACTTC
j_call: TRBJ2-5
d_call: NA
clone_size: NA
v_call: TRBV6-4

cdr3_aa: CALWGWVQETQYF
cdr3_nt: TGTGCCCTTTGGGGCTGGGTCCAAGAGACCCAGTACTTC
j_call: TRBJ2-5
d_call: NA
clone_size: many
v_call: TRBV12-3/TRBV12-4

cdr3_aa: CATSRERESNQPQHF
cdr3_nt: TGTGCCACCAGCAGAGAGAGGGAGAGCAATCAGCCCCAGCATTTT
j_call: TRBJ1-5
d_call: NA
clone_size: many
v_call: TRBV15

cdr3_aa: CASSLVWGGAAKNIQYF
cdr3_nt: TGTGCCAGCAGCTTAGTGTGGGGAGGGGCTGCCAAAAACATTCAGTACTTC
j_call: TRBJ2-4
d_call: TRBD2
clone_size: few
v_call: TRBV7-2

cdr3_aa: CASSLDGHNEQFF
cdr3_nt: TGTGCCAGCAGCTTGGACGGCCACAATGAGCAGTTCTTC
j_call: TRBJ2-1
d_call: NA
clone_size: NA
v_call: TRBV5-8

cdr3_aa: CASSYQYNQPQHF
cdr3_nt: TGTGCCAGCAGTTACCAGTACAATCAGCCCCAGCATTTT
j_call: TRBJ1-5
d_call: NA
clone_size: few
v_call: TRBV12-3/TRBV12-4

cdr3_aa: CSAASGTSAGYTF
cdr3_nt: TGCAGTGCTGCCTCCGGGACATCGGCAGGCTACACCTTC
j_call: TRBJ1-2
d_call: NA
clone_size: many
v_call: TRBV20-1

cdr3_aa: CASSSLWGGQETQYF
cdr3_nt: TGCGCCAGCAGCTCCTTATGGGGGGGCCAAGAGACCCAGTACTTC
j_call: TRBJ2-5
d_call: TRBD2
clone_size: few
v_call: TRBV5-1

cdr3_aa: CASSQGEGSHQPQHF
cdr3_nt: TGCGCCAGCAGCCAAGGCGAGGGTTCTCATCAGCCCCAGCATTTT
j_call: TRBJ1-5
d_call: NA
clone_size: many
v_call: TRBV4-3

cdr3_aa: CASSLGAMGSGATYNEQFF
cdr3_nt: TGTGCCAGCAGCTTAGGCGCGATGGGTAGCGGGGCCACCTACAATGAGCAGTTCTTC
j_call: TRBJ2-1
d_call: TRBD2
clone_size: NA
v_call: TRBV11-2

cdr3_aa: CSVVPGTQETQYF
cdr3_nt: TGCAGCGTAGTCCCGGGAACTCAAGAGACCCAGTACTTC
j_call: TRBJ2-5
d_call: NA
clone_size: many
v_call: TRBV29-1

cdr3_aa: CASSYPPTGQHYGYTF
cdr3_nt: TGTGCCAGCAGTTACCCGCCTACGGGACAGCACTATGGCTACACCTTC
j_call: TRBJ1-2
d_call: TRBD1
clone_size: NA
v_call: TRBV6-6

cdr3_aa: CASSLPRLAGTPPGELFF
cdr3_nt: TGTGCCAGCAGTTTACCCCGTCTAGCGGGCACCCCCCCCGGGGAGCTGTTTTTT
j_call: TRBJ2-2
d_call: TRBD2
clone_size: few
v_call: TRBV27

cdr3_aa: CASSLDKNIQYF
cdr3_nt: TGTGCCAGCAGTTTGGACAAAAACATTCAGTACTTC
j_call: TRBJ2-4
d_call: NA
clone_size: few
v_call: TRBV28

cdr3_aa: CASSTGLAITDTQYF
cdr3_nt: TGTGCCAGCAGTACCGGACTAGCGATTACAGATACGCAGTATTTT
j_call: TRBJ2-3
d_call: TRBD2
clone_size: NA
v_call: TRBV7-2

cdr3_aa: CASAGAGPYEQYF
cdr3_nt: TGTGCCAGCGCAGGAGCGGGGCCCTACGAGCAGTACTTC
j_call: TRBJ2-7
d_call: TRBD2
clone_size: few
v_call: TRBV28

cdr3_aa: CASSPRGGGDGYTF
cdr3_nt: TGTGCCAGCTCACCAAGAGGAGGGGGCGATGGCTACACCTTC
j_call: TRBJ1-2
d_call: TRBD1
clone_size: few
v_call: TRBV18

cdr3_aa: CASSYPGTHQETQYF
cdr3_nt: TGTGCCAGCAGTTACCCCGGGACACACCAAGAGACCCAGTACTTC
j_call: TRBJ2-5
d_call: NA
clone_size: NA
v_call: TRBV6-6

cdr3_aa: CASTQTSFGGYTF
cdr3_nt: TGTGCCAGCACCCAAACATCTTTCGGAGGCTACACCTTC
j_call: TRBJ1-2
d_call: NA
clone_size: NA
v_call: TRBV28

cdr3_aa: CASSLDSGDDEKLFF
cdr3_nt: TGCGCCAGCAGCTTGGATTCGGGGGATGATGAAAAACTGTTTTTT
j_call: TRBJ1-4
d_call: NA
clone_size: NA
v_call: TRBV5-1

cdr3_aa: CSARAGNIYNEQFF
cdr3_nt: TGCAGTGCTAGAGCGGGTAACATCTACAATGAGCAGTTCTTC
j_call: TRBJ2-1
d_call: NA
clone_size: NA
v_call: TRBV20-1